What follows describes a single T cell receptor (beta chain). It lacks a known antigen. Per-base qualities were not stored, and no clone one base away is much larger. For the CD8 naive samples, CD45RO-negative cells were positively selected for CCR7, yielding a CD45RA+CCR7+ population from which TemRA cells were excluded. Healthy HIV-negative adults with no recently reported acute infections or vaccinations were included as donors. Every donor was a Caucasian adult living in Nashville, Tennessee, USA. Blood was collected by leukapheresis, and PBMCs were isolated by Ficoll-Histopaque density gradient centrifugation and then cryopreserved in liquid nitrogen vapor phase. Purity and quantity of every magnetically sorted T cell population were checked by analytical flow cytometry. Genomic DNA was isolated from every sorted fraction and measured by UV absorbance on a Nanodrop 2000c. The CDR3, cysteine through phenylalanine, is 11 amino acids long. Just the 33-base CDR3 DNA is kept, in frame starting at base 1. V is cut by 8 bases and J by 6 bases, and the space between the germline ends is 9 bases. Reading the germline V gene gives CDR1 MNHNS and CDR2 SASEGT.

The sample comes from a study of shared clonotypes between healthy human individuals (dated by TCRdb to 2018 to 2020). About the full investigation: The cohort comprised a couple of women and a few men aged 18 to 49 years. For each donor, CD4 naive and CD4 memory were each given three plates, CD8 naive was given two plates, and CD8 memory was given one plate. To estimate repertoire size and how much clonotypes are shared between individuals, the study performed deep sequencing of blood TCR repertoires from a few healthy adults. Libraries were prepared and TCR repertoires were sequenced by different laboratories using diverse techniques, in order to increase sequencing depth and limit assay-specific biases. Between about 0.9 and 10 billion PBMCs per donor were obtained by leukapheresis.

TCR CDR3 regions were amplified from genomic DNA by multiplex PCR using the deep immunoSEQ assay. For each cell subset, the extracted genomic DNA was distributed evenly across all wells of several immunoSEQ 96-well plates, and each plate served as one replicate. For sorted subsets, approximately 200 ng of genomic DNA, equivalent to 25,000 to 35,000 T cell genomes, went into each replicate PCR. Purified libraries were measured with a Qubit 3.0 fluorometer, size-checked on a Bioanalyzer 2100, and measured again with the KAPA Library Quantification kit. Every immunoSEQ 96-well plate was sequenced on a separate single-read 150-cycle Illumina NextSeq 550 flow cell. The paper's data handling went like this. Because the immunoSEQ output held only junctional sequences and lacked quality scores, the filtering could not match the filtering applied to full-length reads. To assign V/J genes and CDR3, sequences were annotated against IMGT germline references using PyIR, a Python wrapper for IgBLAST v1.9. Reads with weak V/J assignments (E-value above 1e-6), missing CDR3, stop codons, out-of-frame junctions, or ambiguous translated residues were removed. A V3J clonotype was defined by an identical inferred V gene, J gene, and CDR3 amino acid sequence. The percentage overlap between two repertoires was calculated by dividing the number of shared unique clonotypes by the size of the smaller repertoire. Richness of each repertoire was evaluated using RTK rarefaction, the Chao1 estimator, and Recon v2.1 estimates of unobserved clonotypes. Generation probabilities for all TCRbeta clonotypes obtained by the gDNA method from a few donors were computed using OLGA. What TCRdb holds here is the immuneACCESS table cut down to in-frame rearrangements. Part of the clones is not present; checked against another copy, under half of the missing clones reflect an unresolved V gene, and the others are unexplained. The D gene and trimming were derived from the DNA, and the V and J assignments and clone size from that table. The sample table contains some 2 million clones; only one count was recorded for roughly 95% of them. The leading ten clones occupy approximately 1.2% of the sample.

Overall results and qualifications from the work: Sampling was restricted to blood, and TCR repertoires in tissues likely differ from the TCR repertoires found in blood. Sharing across a few donors was observed for approximately 5% of naive CD4, about 3.2% of naive CD8, over 2% of memory CD4, and roughly 0.4% of memory CD8 clonotypes. Pairwise subsampling indicated that sequencing depth was expected to affect the degree of clonotype sharing among donors. Because the study included a small number of donors, the genetic and exposure-history diversity represented was limited. Compared with non-shared clonotypes, clonotypes shared by all four sorted-subset donors had higher generation probabilities. Naive subsets generally had larger estimated clonotype richness than memory subsets. Even with the large sequencing depth, rarefaction of the sorted-subset datasets indicated that sequencing was incomplete.

Sequenced: naive CD8+ T cells sorted from blood. Per the publication, the cell subset or site label means: CD45RA+CCR7+. The TCR sequence derives from a man younger than 35 in good health. The V and J segments used are TRBV6-1 and TRBJ2-3; the D gene remains uncertain. CDR3 reads: CASDWDDTQYF. The nucleotide sequence reads TGTGCCAGCGATTGGGATGATACGCAGTATTTT.